The present T cell receptor beta chain was sequenced within a study of blood T cells in healthy people across ages. The CDR3 loop spans 15 amino acids. J was trimmed by 8 bases and V by 5 bases; bases with no gene match: 10. The germline gives CDR1 MNHEY, CDR2 SVGAGI. Next came a second PCR, run for roughly 6 to 11 cycles, which used a sample-barcoded 5' primer along with a J-beta primer mix. TCRdb re-analysed the 5' RACE reads in MiXCR, keeping a single row per CDR3 protein. The sample lists around 790,000 distinct CDR3 sequences, under 45% seen once, with roughly a fifth in the top ten. The sample consisted of blood. This clonotype originated in a man aged 60 to 75 in good health. The rearrangement links TRBV6-5 to TRBJ2-7; TRBD1 matches 12 bases. The CDR3 region has the DNA TGTGCCAGCAGTCCTCGAGGGACAGGGGGCGACCAGCAGTACTTC. Translation gives CASSPRGTGGDQQYF.